This TCR beta chain was sequenced in a study of T cell responses to AZD1222 COVID-19 vaccine. The CDR3 contains 13 residues. The germline V and J ends were trimmed by 4 bases and 0 bases, with 4 bases remaining between them. Germline V gene data show CDR1 as KGHDR and CDR2 as SFDVKD. Generated by immunoSEQ multiplex PCR, the TCRdb table keeps only in-frame clones and is missing some. The table includes about 140,000 clones, approximately 92% detected once. The input for sequencing was peripheral blood, taken on day 0 of AZD1222 vaccination. The rearrangement joins TRBV24-1 to TRBJ2-3, with D hard to call. The source is an adult in good health. CDR3 sequence (DNA): TGTGCCACCAGTGAGCATAGCACAGATACGCAGTATTTT. Translated, it gives CATSEHSTDTQYF.